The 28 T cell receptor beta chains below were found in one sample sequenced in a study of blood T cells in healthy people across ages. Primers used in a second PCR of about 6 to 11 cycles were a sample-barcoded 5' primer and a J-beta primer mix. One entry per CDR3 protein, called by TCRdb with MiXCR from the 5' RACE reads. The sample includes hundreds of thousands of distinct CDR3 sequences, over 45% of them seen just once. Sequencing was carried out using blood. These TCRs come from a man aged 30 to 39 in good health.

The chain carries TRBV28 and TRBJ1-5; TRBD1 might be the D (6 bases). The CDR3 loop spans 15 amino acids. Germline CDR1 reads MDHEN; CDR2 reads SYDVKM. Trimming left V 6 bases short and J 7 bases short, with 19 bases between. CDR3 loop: CASSDWGQGTQPQHF. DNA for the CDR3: TGTGCCAGCAGCGATTGGGGGCAGGGCACCCAGCCCCAGCATTTT.

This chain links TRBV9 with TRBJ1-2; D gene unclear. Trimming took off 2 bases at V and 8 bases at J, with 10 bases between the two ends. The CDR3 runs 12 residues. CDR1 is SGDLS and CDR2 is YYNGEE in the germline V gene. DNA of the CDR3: TGTGCCAGCAGCGTCTCCACCTGGGGCTACACCTTC. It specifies CASSVSTWGYTF.

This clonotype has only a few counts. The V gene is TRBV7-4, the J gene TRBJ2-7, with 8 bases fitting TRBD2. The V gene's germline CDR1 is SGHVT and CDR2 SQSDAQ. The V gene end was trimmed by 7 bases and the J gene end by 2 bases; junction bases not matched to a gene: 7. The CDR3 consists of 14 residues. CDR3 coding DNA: TGTGCCAGCAATTCCGGGAGGGTTGCCTACGAGCAGTACTTC. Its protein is CASNSGRVAYEQYF.

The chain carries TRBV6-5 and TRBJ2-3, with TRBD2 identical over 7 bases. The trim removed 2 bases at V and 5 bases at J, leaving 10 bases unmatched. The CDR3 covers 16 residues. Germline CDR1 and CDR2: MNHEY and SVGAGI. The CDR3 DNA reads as TGTGCCAGCAGTTACGGGCCGACTAGCCTCATAGATACGCAGTATTTT. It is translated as CASSYGPTSLIDTQYF.

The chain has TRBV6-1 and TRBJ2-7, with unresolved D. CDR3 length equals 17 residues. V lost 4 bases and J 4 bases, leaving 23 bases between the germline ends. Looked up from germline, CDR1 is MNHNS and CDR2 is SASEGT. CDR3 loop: CASSVRTGPFTAYEQYF. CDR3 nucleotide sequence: TGTGCCAGCAGTGTTAGGACGGGCCCCTTCACTGCTTACGAGCAGTACTTC.

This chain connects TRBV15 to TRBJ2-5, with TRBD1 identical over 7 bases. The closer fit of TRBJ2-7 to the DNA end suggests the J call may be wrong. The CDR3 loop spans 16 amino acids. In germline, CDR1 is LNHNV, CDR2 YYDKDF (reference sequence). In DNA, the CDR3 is TGTGCCACCAGCAGAGACCACGGACAGGCGTCCTACGAGCAGTACTTC. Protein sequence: CATSRDHGQASYEQYF.

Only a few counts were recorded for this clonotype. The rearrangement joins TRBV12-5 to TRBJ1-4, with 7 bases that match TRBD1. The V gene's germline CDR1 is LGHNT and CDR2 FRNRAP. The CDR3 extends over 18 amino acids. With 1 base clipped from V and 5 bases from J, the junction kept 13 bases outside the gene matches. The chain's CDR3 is CASGLGDITGEENEKLFF. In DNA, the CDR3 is TGTGCTAGTGGTTTGGGAGACATCACAGGGGAGGAAAATGAAAAACTGTTTTTT.

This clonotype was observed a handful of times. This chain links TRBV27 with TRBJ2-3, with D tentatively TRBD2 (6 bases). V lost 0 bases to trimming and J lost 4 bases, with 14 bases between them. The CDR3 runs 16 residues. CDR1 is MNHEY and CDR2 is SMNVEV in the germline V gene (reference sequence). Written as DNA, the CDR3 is TGTGCCAGCAGTTTATCGATCGGGAGATCCGCAGATACGCAGTATTTT. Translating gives CASSLSIGRSADTQYF.

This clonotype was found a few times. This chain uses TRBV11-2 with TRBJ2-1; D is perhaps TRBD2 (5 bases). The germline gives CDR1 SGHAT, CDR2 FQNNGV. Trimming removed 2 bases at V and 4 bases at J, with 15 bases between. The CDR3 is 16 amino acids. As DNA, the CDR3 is TGTGCCAGCAGCTTATTAGGCGGGCCTGAGTACAATGAGCAGTTCTTC. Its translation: CASSLLGGPEYNEQFF.

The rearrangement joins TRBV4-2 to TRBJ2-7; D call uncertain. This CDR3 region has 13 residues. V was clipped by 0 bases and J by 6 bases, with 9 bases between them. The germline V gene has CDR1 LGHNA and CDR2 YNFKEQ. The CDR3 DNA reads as TGTGCCAGCAGCCAAGACGTCCGAGGCGAGCAGTACTTC. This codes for CASSQDVRGEQYF.

The CDR3 reads CASSLKLGRNTGELFF. CDR3 sequence (DNA): TGTGCCAGCAGCCTTAAATTAGGGCGGAACACCGGGGAGCTGTTTTTT. J is TRBJ2-2 and V is TRBV7-2; D is undetermined. Trimming stripped 5 bases from V and 1 base from J, with 14 bases between. Germline lookup yields CDR1 SGHTA and CDR2 FQGNSA. This CDR3 region has 16 residues.

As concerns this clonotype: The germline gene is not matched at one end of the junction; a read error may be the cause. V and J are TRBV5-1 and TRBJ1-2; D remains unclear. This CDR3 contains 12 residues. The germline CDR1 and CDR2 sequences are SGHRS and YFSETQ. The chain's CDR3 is CASSPVNYGYTF. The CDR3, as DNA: TGTGCCAGCAGTCCTGTTAACTATGGCTACACCTTC.

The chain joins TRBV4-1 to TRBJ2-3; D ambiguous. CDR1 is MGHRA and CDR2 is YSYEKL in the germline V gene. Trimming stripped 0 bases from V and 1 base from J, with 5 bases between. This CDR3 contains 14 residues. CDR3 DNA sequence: TGCGCCAGCAGCCAAGAGCCCCGCACAGATACGCAGTATTTT. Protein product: CASSQEPRTDTQYF.

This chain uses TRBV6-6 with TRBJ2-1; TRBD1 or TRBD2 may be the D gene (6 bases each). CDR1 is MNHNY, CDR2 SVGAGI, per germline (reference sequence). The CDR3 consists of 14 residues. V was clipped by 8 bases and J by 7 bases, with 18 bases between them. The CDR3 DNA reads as TGTGCCAGCGACTCCCGGGGGCTTTATAATGAGCAGTTCTTC. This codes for CASDSRGLYNEQFF.

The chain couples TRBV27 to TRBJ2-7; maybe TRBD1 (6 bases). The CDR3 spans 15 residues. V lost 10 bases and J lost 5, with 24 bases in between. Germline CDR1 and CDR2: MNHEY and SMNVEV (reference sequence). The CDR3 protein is CATKNEQGWGNEQYF. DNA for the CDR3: TGTGCCACAAAAAACGAACAGGGATGGGGAAACGAGCAGTACTTC.

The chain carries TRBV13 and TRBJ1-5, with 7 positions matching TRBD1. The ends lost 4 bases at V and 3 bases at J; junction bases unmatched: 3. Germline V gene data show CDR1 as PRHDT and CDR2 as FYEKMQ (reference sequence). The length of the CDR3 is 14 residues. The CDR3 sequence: CASSYRGNNQPQHF. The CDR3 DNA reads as TGTGCCAGCAGCTACAGGGGTAACAATCAGCCCCAGCATTTT.

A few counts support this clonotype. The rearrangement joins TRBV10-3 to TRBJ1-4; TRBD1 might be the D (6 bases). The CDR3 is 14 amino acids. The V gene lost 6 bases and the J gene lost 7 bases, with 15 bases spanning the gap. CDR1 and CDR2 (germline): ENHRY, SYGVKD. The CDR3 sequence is CAIRSGDRGEKLFF. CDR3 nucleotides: TGTGCCATCAGGTCAGGGGATCGGGGTGAAAAACTGTTTTTT.

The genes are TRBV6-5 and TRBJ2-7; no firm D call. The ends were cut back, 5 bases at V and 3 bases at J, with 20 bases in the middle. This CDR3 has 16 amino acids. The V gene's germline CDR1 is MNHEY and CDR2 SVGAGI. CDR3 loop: CASSPDVWQYVYEQYF. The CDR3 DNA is TGTGCCAGCAGTCCCGATGTGTGGCAGTACGTCTACGAGCAGTACTTC.

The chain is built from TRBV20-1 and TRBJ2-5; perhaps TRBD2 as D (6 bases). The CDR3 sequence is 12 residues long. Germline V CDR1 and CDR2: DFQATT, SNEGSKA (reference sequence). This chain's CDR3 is CSHPGGEETQYF. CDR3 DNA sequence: TGCAGCCACCCCGGCGGGGAAGAGACCCAGTACTTC.

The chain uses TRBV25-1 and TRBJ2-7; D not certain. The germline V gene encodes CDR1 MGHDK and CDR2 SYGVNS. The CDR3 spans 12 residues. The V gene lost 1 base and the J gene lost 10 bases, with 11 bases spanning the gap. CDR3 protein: CASSESLTAQYF. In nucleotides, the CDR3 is TGTGCCAGCAGTGAATCCCTTACGGCCCAGTACTTC.

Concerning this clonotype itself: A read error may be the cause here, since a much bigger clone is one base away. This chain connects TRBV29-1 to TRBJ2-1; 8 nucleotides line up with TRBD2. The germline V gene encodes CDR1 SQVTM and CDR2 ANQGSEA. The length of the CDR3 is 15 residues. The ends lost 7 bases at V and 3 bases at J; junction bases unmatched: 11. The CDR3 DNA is TGCAGCGGCCGGATTAGCGGGGCCCTCTACAATGAGCAGTTCTTC. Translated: CSGRISGALYNEQFF.

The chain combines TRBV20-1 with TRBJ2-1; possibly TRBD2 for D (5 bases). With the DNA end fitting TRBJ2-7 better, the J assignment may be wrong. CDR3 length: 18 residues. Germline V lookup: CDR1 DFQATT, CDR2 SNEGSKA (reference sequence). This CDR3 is CSARGGGLAFLSYNEQYF. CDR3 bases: TGCAGTGCTAGAGGTGGTGGCTTAGCGTTCCTTTCCTACAATGAGCAGTACTTC.

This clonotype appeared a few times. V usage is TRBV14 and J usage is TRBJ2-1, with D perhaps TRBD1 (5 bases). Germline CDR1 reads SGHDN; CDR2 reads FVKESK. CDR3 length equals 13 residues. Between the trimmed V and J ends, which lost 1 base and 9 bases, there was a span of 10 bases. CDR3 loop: CASSQGGNGEQFF. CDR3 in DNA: TGTGCCAGCAGCCAAGGGGGCAACGGTGAGCAGTTCTTC. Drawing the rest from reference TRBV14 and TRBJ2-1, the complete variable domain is EAGVTQFPSHSVIEKGQTVTLRCDPISGHDNLYWYRRVMGKEIKFLLHFVKESKQDESGMPNNRFLAERTGGTYSTLKVQPAELEDSGVYFCASSQGGNGEQFFGPGTRLTVL.

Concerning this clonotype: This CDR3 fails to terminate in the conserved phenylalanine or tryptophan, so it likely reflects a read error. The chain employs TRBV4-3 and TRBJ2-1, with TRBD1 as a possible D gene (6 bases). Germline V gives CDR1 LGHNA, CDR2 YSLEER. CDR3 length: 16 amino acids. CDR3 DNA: TGCGCCAGCAGTCGTGGGGGCGGAAGCTCCTACAAGGAGCAGTTCTTA. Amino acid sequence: CASSRGGGSSYKEQFL.

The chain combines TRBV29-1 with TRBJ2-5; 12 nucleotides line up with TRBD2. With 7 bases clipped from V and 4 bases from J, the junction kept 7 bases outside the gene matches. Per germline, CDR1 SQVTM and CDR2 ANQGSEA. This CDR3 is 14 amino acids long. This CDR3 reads CSAPSGGGIETQYF. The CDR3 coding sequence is TGCAGCGCACCTAGCGGGGGGGGAATAGAGACCCAGTACTTC.

DNA for the CDR3: TGTGCCAGCAGTGAAGTCGCCACTGAAGCTTTCTTT. It encodes CASSEVATEAFF. The chain links TRBV25-1 to TRBJ1-1; no reliable D call. The ends were cut back, 2 bases at V and 4 bases at J, with 5 bases in the middle. Per the germline V gene, CDR1 is MGHDK and CDR2 is SYGVNS. The CDR3 consists of 12 residues. Based on the CDR3 plus reference TRBV25-1 and TRBJ1-1, the full variable domain is EADIYQTPRYLVIGTGKKITLECSQTMGHDKMYWYQQDPGMELHLIHYSYGVNSTEKGDLSSESTVSRIRTEHFPLTLESARPSHTSQYLCASSEVATEAFFGQGTRLTVV.

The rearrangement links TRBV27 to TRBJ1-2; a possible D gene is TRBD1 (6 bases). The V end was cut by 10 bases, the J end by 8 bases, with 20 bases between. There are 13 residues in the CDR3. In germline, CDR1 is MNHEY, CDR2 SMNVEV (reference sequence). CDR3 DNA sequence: TGTGCCACGACGATACAGGGATCTGGCGGCTACACCTTC. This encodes CATTIQGSGGYTF.

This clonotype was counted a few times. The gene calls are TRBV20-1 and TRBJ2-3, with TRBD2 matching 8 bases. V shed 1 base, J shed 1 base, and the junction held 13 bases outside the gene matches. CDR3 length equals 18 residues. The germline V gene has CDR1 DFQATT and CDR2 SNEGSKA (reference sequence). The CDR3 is CSARANLGLAPGTDTQYF. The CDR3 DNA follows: TGCAGTGCTAGAGCCAACCTCGGACTAGCCCCGGGCACAGATACGCAGTATTTT.